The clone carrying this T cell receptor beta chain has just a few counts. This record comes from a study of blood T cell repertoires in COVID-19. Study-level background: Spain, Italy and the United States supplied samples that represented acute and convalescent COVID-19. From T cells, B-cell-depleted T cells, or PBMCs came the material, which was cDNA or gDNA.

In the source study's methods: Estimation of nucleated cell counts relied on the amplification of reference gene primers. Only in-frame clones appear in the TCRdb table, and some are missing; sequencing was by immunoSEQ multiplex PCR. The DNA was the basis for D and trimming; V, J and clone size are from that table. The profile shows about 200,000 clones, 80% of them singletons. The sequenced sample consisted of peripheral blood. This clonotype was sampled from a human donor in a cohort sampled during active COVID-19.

The CDR3 coding sequence is TGTGCCAGCAGTCCAGGACACCAGAACTATGGCTACACCTTC. It translates to CASSPGHQNYGYTF. This chain connects TRBV27 to TRBJ1-2, with D perhaps TRBD1 (5 bases). Germline CDR1 is MNHEY and CDR2 is SMNVEV (reference sequence). CDR3 length equals 14 residues. V shed 5 bases and J shed 2 bases, with 12 bases lying between them.